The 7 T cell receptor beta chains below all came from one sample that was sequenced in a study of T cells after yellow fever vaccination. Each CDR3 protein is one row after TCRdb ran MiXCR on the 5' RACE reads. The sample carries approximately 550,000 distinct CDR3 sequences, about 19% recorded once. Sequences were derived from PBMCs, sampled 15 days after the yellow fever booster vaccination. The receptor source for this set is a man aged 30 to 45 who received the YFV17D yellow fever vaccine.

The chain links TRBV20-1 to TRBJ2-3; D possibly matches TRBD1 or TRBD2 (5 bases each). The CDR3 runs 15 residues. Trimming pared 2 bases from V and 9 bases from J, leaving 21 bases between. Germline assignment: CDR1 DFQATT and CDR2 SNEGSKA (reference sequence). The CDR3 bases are TGCAGTGCTAGACGAGGTGGCGGGTTTGGACACACGCAGTATTTT. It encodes CSARRGGGFGHTQYF.

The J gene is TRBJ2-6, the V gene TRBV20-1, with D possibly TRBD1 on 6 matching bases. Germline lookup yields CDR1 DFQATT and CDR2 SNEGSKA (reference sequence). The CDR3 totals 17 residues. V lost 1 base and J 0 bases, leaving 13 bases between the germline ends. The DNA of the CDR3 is TGCAGTGCTAGAGTCTTGACAGGTGTCTCTGGGGCCAACGTCCTGACTTTC. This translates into CSARVLTGVSGANVLTF.

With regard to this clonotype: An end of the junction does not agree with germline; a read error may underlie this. CDR3 DNA: TGTGCCAGCACTCCGACCGTTAGCGGGAGGGCTGTAAGCTTT. Its translation: CASTPTVSGRAVSF. The chain links TRBV6-2 or TRBV6-3 to TRBJ2-3, with 11 bases fitting TRBD2. Germline CDR1 is MNHEY and CDR2 is SVGEGT. The CDR3 totals 14 residues.

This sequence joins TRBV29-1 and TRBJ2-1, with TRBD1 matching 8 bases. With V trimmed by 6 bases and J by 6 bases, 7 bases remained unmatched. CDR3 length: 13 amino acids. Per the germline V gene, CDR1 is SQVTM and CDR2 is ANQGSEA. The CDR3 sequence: CSVWTGLSNEQFF. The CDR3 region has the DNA TGCAGCGTCTGGACAGGGTTATCCAATGAGCAGTTCTTC.

In DNA form, the CDR3 reads TGCAGTGCTAGAGCAGGGACACCCCGTGGGGAGCAGTACTTC. Amino acid sequence: CSARAGTPRGEQYF. V and J are TRBV20-1 and TRBJ2-7; a possible D gene is TRBD1 (6 bases). Germline V gene data show CDR1 as DFQATT and CDR2 as SNEGSKA (reference sequence). V shed 1 base and J shed 7 bases, with 17 bases lying between them. The CDR3 totals 14 residues.

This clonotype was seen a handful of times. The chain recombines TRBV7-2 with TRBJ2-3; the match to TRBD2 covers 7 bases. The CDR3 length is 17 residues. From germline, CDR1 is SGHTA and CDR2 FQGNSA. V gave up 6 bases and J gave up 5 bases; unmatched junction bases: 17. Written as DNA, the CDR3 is TGTGCCAGCAGTTACCGATTGGGCGGGAGTAAGGGAGATACGCAGTATTTT. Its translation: CASSYRLGGSKGDTQYF. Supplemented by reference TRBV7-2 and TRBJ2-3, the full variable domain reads GAGVSQSPSNKVTEKGKDVELRCDPISGHTALYWYRQSLGQGLEFLIYFQGNSAPDKSGLPSDRFSAERTGGSVSTLTIQRTQQEDSAVYLCASSYRLGGSKGDTQYFGPGTRLTVL.

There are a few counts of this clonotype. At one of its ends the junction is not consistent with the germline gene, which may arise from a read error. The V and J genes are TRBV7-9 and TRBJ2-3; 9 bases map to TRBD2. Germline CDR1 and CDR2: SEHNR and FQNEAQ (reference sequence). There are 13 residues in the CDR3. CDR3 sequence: CAGSLAGAYTQYF. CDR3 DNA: TGTGCCGGCAGCTTAGCGGGAGCCTATACGCAGTATTTT.